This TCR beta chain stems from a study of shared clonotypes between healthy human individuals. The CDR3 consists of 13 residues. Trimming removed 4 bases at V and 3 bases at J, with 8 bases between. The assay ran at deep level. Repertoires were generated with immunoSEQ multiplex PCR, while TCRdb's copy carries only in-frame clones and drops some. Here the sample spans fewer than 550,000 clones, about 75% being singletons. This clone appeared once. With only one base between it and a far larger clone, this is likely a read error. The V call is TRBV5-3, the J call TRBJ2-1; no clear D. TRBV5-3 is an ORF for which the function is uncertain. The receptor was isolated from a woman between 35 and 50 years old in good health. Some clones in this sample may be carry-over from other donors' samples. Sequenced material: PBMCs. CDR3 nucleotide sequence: TGTGCCAGAAGCGGAAGCTTCTACAATGAGCAGTTCTTC. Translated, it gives CARSGSFYNEQFF.